Presented here are 10 T cell receptor beta chains from one specimen sequenced in a study of shared clonotypes between healthy human individuals. Profiled with immunoSEQ multiplex PCR; TCRdb holds only in-frame clones, not every one. The table includes around 940,000 clones, around three quarters detected once. The specimen was memory CD4+ T cells sorted from blood. As for subset: CD45RA-negative fraction. These receptors were obtained from a man aged 18-30 years in good health.

The rearrangement joins TRBV28 to TRBJ1-5, with D perhaps TRBD1 (6 bases). Trimming stripped 3 bases from V and 2 bases from J, with 8 bases between. The CDR3 is 14 amino acids. Germline V CDR1 and CDR2: MDHEN, SYDVKM. This CDR3 reads CASSFGQRNQPQHF. Written as DNA, the CDR3 is TGTGCCAGCAGTTTCGGACAGCGCAATCAGCCCCAGCATTTT.

This rearrangement joins TRBV7-9 to TRBJ1-4; no definite D call. V was pared by 1 base and J by 3 bases, with 9 bases between. Germline lookup yields CDR1 SEHNR and CDR2 FQNEAQ (reference sequence). The CDR3 totals 15 residues. CDR3 DNA sequence: TGTGCCAGCAGCTTAGACGGCGGCTCTAATGAAAAACTGTTTTTT. As protein: CASSLDGGSNEKLFF.

The genes are TRBV4-1 and TRBJ2-7; TRBD2 matches at 7 bases. The germline V gene has CDR1 MGHRA and CDR2 YSYEKL. The V gene end was trimmed by 0 bases and the J gene end by 4 bases; junction bases not matched to a gene: 9. The CDR3 extends over 16 amino acids. CDR3: CASSQDEGGGAYEQYF. As DNA, the CDR3 is TGCGCCAGCAGCCAAGACGAAGGCGGGGGAGCTTACGAGCAGTACTTC.

The chain joins TRBV19 to TRBJ2-2; 7 positions match TRBD1. The germline V gene has CDR1 LNHDA and CDR2 SQIVND (reference sequence). CDR3 size: 14 residues. Trimming removed 6 bases from V and 0 bases from J; junction bases left unmatched: 1. The CDR3 nucleotides are TGTGCCAGTAGGACAGGGACGAACACCGGGGAGCTGTTTTTT. It codes for CASRTGTNTGELFF.

V is TRBV6-1 and J is TRBJ2-7; D possibly uses TRBD1 or TRBD2 (5 bases each). The germline V gene has CDR1 MNHNS and CDR2 SASEGT. The CDR3 is 17 amino acids. V lost 4 bases, J lost 8 bases, and 27 bases lay in between. The CDR3 is CASSGRDAGSYPNKQYF. CDR3 DNA sequence: TGTGCCAGCAGTGGCCGGGACGCAGGAAGTTACCCGAATAAGCAGTACTTC.

The V and J genes are TRBV19 and TRBJ1-6; 8 nucleotides align to TRBD1. Germline loops: CDR1 LNHDA, CDR2 SQIVND (reference sequence). The ends lost 6 bases at V and 8 bases at J; junction bases unmatched: 12. The length of the CDR3 is 16 residues. The CDR3 sequence: CASRGRLDRDDSPLHF. CDR3 sequence (DNA): TGTGCCAGTAGAGGTCGGCTGGACAGGGACGATTCACCCCTCCACTTT. Drawing the rest from reference TRBV19 and TRBJ1-6, the complete variable domain is DGGITQSPKYLFRKEGQNVTLSCEQNLNHDAMYWYRQDPGQGLRLIYYSQIVNDFQKGDIAEGYSVSREKKESFPLTVTSAQKNPTAFYLCASRGRLDRDDSPLHFGNGTRLTVT.

This clone was recorded a few times. Distinct nucleotide sequences in the sample also encode this CDR3. V is TRBV5-1 and J is TRBJ2-7; D call uncertain. Germline CDR1 reads SGHRS; CDR2 reads YFSETQ. Trimming removed 4 bases at V and 3 bases at J, with 5 bases between. This CDR3 comprises 11 residues. The CDR3 DNA reads TGCGCCAGCAGCGAGAACTACGAGCAGTACTTC. As protein: CASSENYEQYF.

This chain uses TRBV18 with TRBJ1-1; unclear D gene. CDR1 is KGHSH, CDR2 LQKENI, per germline. Deletions cut 2 bases from V and 4 bases from J, with 8 bases between. The CDR3 length is 13 residues. The chain's CDR3 is CASSPGEGTEAFF. Here the CDR3 DNA reads TGTGCCAGCTCACCAGGGGAAGGCACTGAAGCTTTCTTT.

J is TRBJ2-2 and V is TRBV6-5, with D tentatively TRBD2 (6 bases). The CDR3 runs to 14 residues. Looked up from germline, CDR1 is MNHEY and CDR2 is SVGAGI. V was clipped by 6 bases and J by 4 bases, with 12 bases between them. This CDR3 is CASSRDFPTGELFF. In nucleotides, the CDR3 is TGTGCCAGCAGCCGGGACTTTCCCACCGGGGAGCTGTTTTTT.

This clone was picked up a small number of times. This chain joins TRBV13 and TRBJ1-2; 9 nucleotides align to TRBD1. The CDR3 loop spans 16 amino acids. The germline CDR1 and CDR2 sequences are PRHDT and FYEKMQ (reference sequence). The trim removed 5 bases at V and 3 bases at J, leaving 10 bases unmatched. The CDR3 loop reads CASSGEDRGKYYGYTF. CDR3 coding DNA: TGTGCCAGCAGCGGAGAGGACAGGGGAAAATACTATGGCTACACCTTC.